This entry lists 32 T cell receptor beta chains sequenced from one sample in a study of shared clonotypes between healthy human individuals. Libraries were prepared by immunoSEQ multiplex PCR; TCRdb keeps only in-frame clonotypes and omits some of them. The table has 1.6 million or so clones, roughly 96% seen once; the top ten hold over 1%. Sequencing input: naive CD4+ T cells sorted from blood. As for subset: CD45RA+ positively selected. Every receptor here comes from a young man in good health.

The rearrangement links TRBV14 to TRBJ2-4; D could derive from TRBD1 or TRBD2 (5 bases each). V was cut by 0 bases and J by 1 base, with 13 bases left in between. CDR1 is SGHDN and CDR2 is FVKESK in the germline V gene. The CDR3 loop spans 17 amino acids. The CDR3, as DNA: TGTGCCAGCAGCCAAGAGAGGGGAATGGGGGCCAAAAACATTCAGTACTTC. Protein: CASSQERGMGAKNIQYF.

This clone appeared once. V and J are TRBV19 and TRBJ2-3, with 8 bases matching TRBD2. CDR1 and CDR2 from the germline V gene are LNHDA and SQIVND (reference sequence). Losses at the gene ends were 4 bases for V and 2 bases for J; bases not matched to a gene: 11. The CDR3 length is 17 residues. CDR3: CASSKSSTSAYTDTQYF. CDR3 in DNA: TGTGCCAGTAGTAAATCCTCGACTAGCGCCTACACAGATACGCAGTATTTT.

The J gene is TRBJ1-3, the V gene TRBV10-2; tentatively, D is TRBD1 (5 bases). Between the trimmed V and J ends, which lost 3 bases and 2 bases, there was a span of 8 bases. Germline CDR1 reads WSHSY; CDR2 reads SAAADI. The CDR3 covers 14 residues. The CDR3 region has the DNA TGCGCCAGCAGTGATGGGGGGGCTGGAAACACCATATATTTT. Its translation: CASSDGGAGNTIYF.

The rearrangement links TRBV11-3 to TRBJ2-1; no firm D call. The CDR3 sequence is 13 residues long. V was cut by 6 bases and J by 1 base, with 7 bases left in between. Germline loops: CDR1 SGHNT, CDR2 YENEEA. DNA for the CDR3: TGTGCCAGCAGTGATCCGTCCTACAATGAGCAGTTCTTC. This gives the protein CASSDPSYNEQFF.

This clone was seen once. The V and J genes are TRBV18 and TRBJ2-7; D possibly corresponds to TRBD2 (5 bases). Germline loops: CDR1 KGHSH, CDR2 LQKENI. The CDR3 consists of 13 residues. V was pared by 1 base and J by 13 bases, with 17 bases between. CDR3 in amino acids: CASSPQVRETRYF. CDR3 nucleotide sequence: TGTGCCAGCTCACCACAGGTGAGGGAGACACGCTACTTC.

DNA for the CDR3: TGTGCCAGCAGGAAAGACAACTCCTACAATGAGCAGTTCTTC. Its translation: CASRKDNSYNEQFF. The chain has TRBV6-4 and TRBJ2-1; D unclear. Germline V CDR1 and CDR2: MRHNA, SNTAGT. Deletions cut 6 bases from V and 0 bases from J, with 9 bases between. The CDR3 consists of 14 residues.

The chain combines TRBV11-3 with TRBJ2-3, with TRBD2 as a possible D gene (5 bases). Looked up from germline, CDR1 is SGHNT and CDR2 is YENEEA. The CDR3 is 18 amino acids. The V end was cut by 1 base, the J end by 4 bases, with 21 bases between. This CDR3 reads CASSLGISGISFSDTQYF. As DNA, the CDR3 is TGTGCCAGCAGCTTAGGAATTTCGGGGATTTCGTTTTCAGATACGCAGTATTTT.

The chain has TRBV5-1 and TRBJ2-7; no clear D. V lost 3 bases, J lost 2 bases, and 12 bases lay in between. The CDR3 consists of 14 residues. CDR1 is SGHRS and CDR2 is YFSETQ in the germline V gene. As DNA, the CDR3 is TGCGCCAGCAGCTCGTTGACTCGGGCCTACGAGCAGTACTTC. Amino acids: CASSSLTRAYEQYF.

The chain has TRBV10-1 and TRBJ2-1; D is perhaps TRBD2 (5 bases). V was pared by 3 bases and J by 4 bases, with 25 bases between. The V gene's germline CDR1 is WNHNN and CDR2 SYGVQD (reference sequence). This CDR3 comprises 19 residues. The CDR3 sequence: CASSDTLGVLGKPYNEQFF. The CDR3 DNA is TGCGCCAGCAGTGATACCCTCGGGGTTCTTGGGAAGCCTTACAATGAGCAGTTCTTC.

Details on this clone: Other nucleotide sequences from this sample produce the same CDR3. The chain employs TRBV6-5 and TRBJ2-7; TRBD2 aligns across 13 bases. Trimming took 6 bases from V and 4 from J; bases not matched to a gene: 0. Germline CDR1 reads MNHEY; CDR2 reads SVGAGI. The CDR3 loop spans 13 amino acids. In nucleotides, the CDR3 is TGTGCCAGCAGGACTAGCGGGGGGTACGAGCAGTACTTC. It yields the protein CASRTSGGYEQYF.

The chain links TRBV18 to TRBJ2-7; TRBD1 might be the D (5 bases). Germline assignment: CDR1 KGHSH and CDR2 LQKENI. The V gene lost 2 bases and the J gene lost 3 bases, with 14 bases spanning the gap. This CDR3 is 15 amino acids long. The CDR3 nucleotides read TGTGCCAGCTCACCAATAGACAGTACCCTCTACGAGCAGTACTTC. Amino acid sequence: CASSPIDSTLYEQYF.

CDR3 in DNA: TGTGCCAGCAGACCGCAGGGGGTCTTCGGGGAAGCTTTCTTT. This encodes CASRPQGVFGEAFF. The rearrangement uses TRBV6-5 and TRBJ1-1, with TRBD1 matching 7 bases. V lost 6 bases to trimming and J lost 8 bases; unmatched junction nucleotides: 12. The CDR3 sequence is 14 residues long. Germline CDR1 is MNHEY and CDR2 is SVGAGI.

V gene TRBV4-3 combines with J gene TRBJ2-5; 9 bases map to TRBD2. The J segment lost 5 bases and the V segment lost 0 bases, leaving 13 bases of the junction unmatched. This CDR3 is 18 amino acids long. Germline-derived CDR1 and CDR2 are LGHNA and YSLEER. The CDR3 coding sequence is TGCGCCAGCAGCCAAGAGCCCCCGACTAGCGGAGGACGGGAGACCCAGTACTTC. Its translation is CASSQEPPTSGGRETQYF.

Concerning this clone itself: Other DNA sequences of this sample code for an identical CDR3. The chain couples TRBV5-1 to TRBJ2-1; D is ambiguous. CDR1 is SGHRS, CDR2 YFSETQ, per germline. CDR3 length: 11 residues. Trimming cost V 2 bases and J 6 bases, with 3 bases left between them. DNA for the CDR3: TGCGCCAGCAGCTTCAGCAATGAGCAGTTCTTC. This translates into CASSFSNEQFF.

In the case of this clone: At the DNA level, this CDR3 is encoded by other sequences in the same sample as well. The chain uses TRBV5-4 and TRBJ1-5; D unclear. Germline V CDR1 and CDR2: SGHNT, YYREEE (reference sequence). Trimming removed 0 bases from V and 1 base from J, with 8 bases in between. This CDR3 comprises 15 residues. This CDR3 is CASSLAGASNQPQHF. As DNA, the CDR3 is TGTGCCAGCAGCTTGGCAGGAGCGAGCAATCAGCCCCAGCATTTT.

CDR3: CASSPVPTGTDTQYF. As DNA, the CDR3 is TGCGCCAGCAGCCCCGTCCCGACGGGAACAGATACGCAGTATTTT. The J gene is TRBJ2-3, the V gene TRBV5-1; weak D call: TRBD2 (5 bases). With 4 bases removed from V and 3 bases from J, the gap between germline ends came to 15 bases. This CDR3 has 15 residues. Germline V gene sequence: CDR1 SGHRS, CDR2 YFSETQ.

The rearrangement uses TRBV28 and TRBJ2-3, with 7 bases identical to TRBD2. This CDR3 comprises 14 residues. V trimming: 4 bases; J trimming: 5 bases; junction bases outside the gene matches: 6. CDR1 MDHEN and CDR2 SYDVKM come from the germline V gene. This chain's CDR3 is CASSWRGFGDTQYF. Written as DNA, the CDR3 is TGTGCCAGCAGTTGGCGGGGGTTTGGAGATACGCAGTATTTT.

As for this clone: The same CDR3 can be traced to other DNA sequences in this sample. The chain links TRBV9 to TRBJ2-1, with TRBD2 identical over 11 bases. This CDR3 has 15 residues. J was trimmed by 3 bases and V by 4 bases; bases with no gene match: 3. Germline assignment: CDR1 SGDLS and CDR2 YYNGEE. The CDR3 protein is CASSPGLAGYNEQFF. CDR3 nucleotides: TGTGCCAGCAGCCCTGGACTAGCGGGCTACAATGAGCAGTTCTTC.

This sequence joins TRBV5-4 and TRBJ1-1; D is perhaps TRBD1 (6 bases). Trimming cost V 4 bases and J 2 bases, with 15 bases left between them. Germline V gene lookup returns CDR1 SGHNT and CDR2 YYREEE (reference sequence). The CDR3 has 15 amino acids. For the CDR3, the DNA is TGTGCCAGCAGCCCTCGGACAGTTCCAAACACTGAAGCTTTCTTT. This translates into CASSPRTVPNTEAFF.

The V call is TRBV5-1, the J call TRBJ1-2; D unresolved. The V gene lost 1 base and the J gene lost 3 bases, with 10 bases spanning the gap. CDR1 SGHRS and CDR2 YFSETQ come from the germline V gene. The CDR3 is 14 amino acids. The CDR3 region has the DNA TGCGCCAGCAGCTTGTCGAGGATTGACTATGGCTACACCTTC. The encoded protein is CASSLSRIDYGYTF. The variable domain in full, with the rest retrieved from reference TRBV5-1 and TRBJ1-2, is KAGVTQTPRYLIKTRGQQVTLSCSPISGHRSVSWYQQTPGQGLQFLFEYFSETQRNKGNFPGRFSGRQFSNSRSEMNVSTLELGDSALYLCASSLSRIDYGYTFGSGTRLTVV.

This chain joins TRBV28 and TRBJ2-1; D may be TRBD2 (5 bases). Trimming removed 7 bases from V and 0 bases from J, with 22 bases in between. The CDR3 is 18 residues long. Germline CDR1 MDHEN, CDR2 SYDVKM. The DNA of the CDR3 is TGTGCCAGCAACCTTGAGGGATTCCGGATAAGCTCCTACAATGAGCAGTTCTTC. Its translation is CASNLEGFRISSYNEQFF.

CDR3 region: CASSGVDEQYF. In nucleotides, the CDR3 is TGTGCCAGCAGTGGGGTGGACGAGCAGTACTTC. J is TRBJ2-7 and V is TRBV6-1, with unresolved D. Germline V lookup: CDR1 MNHNS, CDR2 SASEGT. Trimming stripped 4 bases from V and 5 bases from J, with 6 bases between. The CDR3 totals 11 residues.

The genes are TRBV9 and TRBJ2-1; 8 positions agree with TRBD2. With V trimmed by 4 bases and J by 2 bases, 2 bases remained unmatched. The CDR3 runs to 14 residues. Germline V gene lookup returns CDR1 SGDLS and CDR2 YYNGEE. The CDR3 region is CASSREGAYNEQFF. In nucleotides, the CDR3 is TGTGCCAGCAGCCGGGAGGGGGCCTACAATGAGCAGTTCTTC. Full variable domain (outside the CDR3, taken from reference TRBV9 and TRBJ2-1): DSGVTQTPKHLITATGQRVTLRCSPRSGDLSVYWYQQSLDQGLQFLIQYYNGEERAKGNILERFSAQQFPDLHSELNLSSLELGDSALYFCASSREGAYNEQFFGPGTRLTVL.

This chain uses TRBV6-4 with TRBJ2-3; 11 bases are a match to TRBD2. Germline V lookup: CDR1 MRHNA, CDR2 SNTAGT. The CDR3 is made up of 18 amino acids. V lost 4 bases and J lost 0; bases outside the gene matches: 9. CDR3 sequence: CASSATVAGGVSTDTQYF. Here the CDR3 DNA reads TGTGCCAGCAGTGCGACCGTAGCGGGAGGGGTTAGCACAGATACGCAGTATTTT.

CDR3 sequence reads: CASSPGQVQYF. DNA of the CDR3: TGTGCCAGCAGCCCCGGACAGGTTCAGTACTTC. This chain joins TRBV7-9 and TRBJ2-4, with TRBD1 matching 7 bases. The CDR3 consists of 11 residues. The germline gives CDR1 SEHNR, CDR2 FQNEAQ (reference sequence). V lost 5 bases, J lost 11 bases, and 3 bases stayed unmatched.

The CDR3 DNA sequence: TGTGCCAGCAGCCGAAGTTCTACATCTGGGGCCAACGTCCTGACTTTC. Protein: CASSRSSTSGANVLTF. The gene calls are TRBV7-6 and TRBJ2-6; no reliable D call. The CDR3 consists of 16 residues. Germline lookup yields CDR1 SGHVS and CDR2 FNYEAQ. V lost 5 bases and J lost 1, with 12 bases in between. Using reference TRBV7-6 and TRBJ2-6 for the parts outside the CDR3, the full variable domain is GAGVSQSPRYKVTKRGQDVALRCDPISGHVSLYWYRQALGQGPEFLTYFNYEAQQDKSGLPNDRFSAERPEGSISTLTIQRTEQRDSAMYRCASSRSSTSGANVLTFGAGSRLTVL.

The genes are TRBV2 and TRBJ1-2; 7 nucleotides align to TRBD1. J was trimmed by 4 bases and V by 3 bases; bases with no gene match: 8. Germline V gene sequence: CDR1 SNHLY, CDR2 FYNNEI. The CDR3 totals 15 residues. The CDR3 loop is CASSEGQLGVYGYTF. In DNA form, the CDR3 reads TGTGCCAGCAGTGAGGGACAGCTAGGAGTCTATGGCTACACCTTC.

This clone came up once. The genes are TRBV5-1 and TRBJ2-1; TRBD1 is a possible D gene (5 bases). The CDR3 has 14 residues. In germline, CDR1 is SGHRS, CDR2 YFSETQ. Deletions cut 4 bases from V and 7 bases from J, with 15 bases between. The CDR3 loop reads CASSPKGSLNEQFF. The CDR3 DNA reads TGCGCCAGCAGCCCCAAGGGGTCACTAAATGAGCAGTTCTTC.

The chain carries TRBV5-1 and TRBJ2-3, with D tentatively TRBD1 (5 bases). Between the trimmed V and J ends, which lost 3 bases and 0 bases, there was a span of 11 bases. From germline, CDR1 is SGHRS and CDR2 YFSETQ. CDR3 size: 15 residues. The CDR3 sequence is CASSYTGPSTDTQYF. The CDR3 region has the DNA TGCGCCAGCAGCTACACAGGACCTAGCACAGATACGCAGTATTTT.

The genes are TRBV18 and TRBJ2-7, with D possibly being TRBD1 (6 bases). Germline V gene sequence: CDR1 KGHSH, CDR2 LQKENI. The CDR3 totals 12 residues. V dropped 6 bases and J dropped 4 bases, with 10 bases sitting between them. The CDR3 spells CASSQGQYEQYF. Here the CDR3 DNA reads TGTGCCAGCTCCCAGGGACAATACGAGCAGTACTTC.

The chain couples TRBV9 to TRBJ2-1, with D hard to call. In germline, CDR1 is SGDLS, CDR2 YYNGEE. Trimming pared 4 bases from V and 7 bases from J, leaving 21 bases between. CDR3 length: 16 amino acids. CDR3 amino acids: CASSPRVVADTNEQFF. The CDR3 coding sequence is TGTGCCAGCAGCCCAAGGGTGGTGGCAGACACAAATGAGCAGTTCTTC.

The J gene is TRBJ2-7, the V gene TRBV7-9; tentatively, D is TRBD2 (7 bases). In germline, CDR1 is SEHNR, CDR2 FQNEAQ (reference sequence). V dropped 4 bases and J dropped 0 bases, with 16 bases sitting between them. The CDR3 is 16 residues long. Here the CDR3 DNA reads TGTGCCAGCAGCTCCTACGGGGGGCTGAACTCCTACGAGCAGTACTTC. Translated, it gives CASSSYGGLNSYEQYF.